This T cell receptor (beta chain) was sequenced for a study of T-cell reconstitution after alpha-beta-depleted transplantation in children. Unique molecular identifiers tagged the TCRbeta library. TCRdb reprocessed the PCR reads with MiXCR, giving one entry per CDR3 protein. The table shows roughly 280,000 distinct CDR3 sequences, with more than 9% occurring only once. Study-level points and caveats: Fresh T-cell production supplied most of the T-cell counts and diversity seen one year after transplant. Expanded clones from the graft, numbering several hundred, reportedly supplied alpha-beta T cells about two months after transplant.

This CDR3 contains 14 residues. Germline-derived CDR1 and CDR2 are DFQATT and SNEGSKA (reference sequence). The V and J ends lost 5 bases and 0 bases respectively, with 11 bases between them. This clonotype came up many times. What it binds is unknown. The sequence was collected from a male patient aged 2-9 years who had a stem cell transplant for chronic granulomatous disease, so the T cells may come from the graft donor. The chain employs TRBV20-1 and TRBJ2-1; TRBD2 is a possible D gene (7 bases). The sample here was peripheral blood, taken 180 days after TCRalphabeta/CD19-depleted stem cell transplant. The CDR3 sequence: CSAWGGPSYNEQFF. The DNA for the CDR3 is TGCAGTGCTTGGGGGGGCCCCTCCTACAATGAGCAGTTCTTC.